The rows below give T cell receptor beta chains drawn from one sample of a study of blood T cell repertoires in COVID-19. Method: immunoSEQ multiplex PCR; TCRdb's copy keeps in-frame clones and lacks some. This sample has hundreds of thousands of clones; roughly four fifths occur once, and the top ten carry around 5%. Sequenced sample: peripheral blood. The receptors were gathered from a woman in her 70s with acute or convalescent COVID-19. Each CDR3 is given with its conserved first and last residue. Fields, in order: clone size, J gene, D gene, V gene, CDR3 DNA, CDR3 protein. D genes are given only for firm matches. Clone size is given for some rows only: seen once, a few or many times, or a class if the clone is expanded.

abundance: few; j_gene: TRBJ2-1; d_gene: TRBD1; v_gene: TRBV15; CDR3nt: TGTGCCACCAGCAGAGATCCGCCCGGGACAGGGGGGAAAGGCTACAATGAGCAGTTCTTC; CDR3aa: CATSRDPPGTGGKGYNEQFF
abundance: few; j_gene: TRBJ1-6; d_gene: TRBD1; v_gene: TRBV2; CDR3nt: TGTGCCAGCAGTGAGGGACAGTTCGGGAATTCACCCCTCCACTTT; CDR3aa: CASSEGQFGNSPLHF
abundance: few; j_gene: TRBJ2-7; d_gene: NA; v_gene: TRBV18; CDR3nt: TGTGCCAGCTCACTCAATAGGGGGGAGCAGTACTTC; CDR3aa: CASSLNRGEQYF
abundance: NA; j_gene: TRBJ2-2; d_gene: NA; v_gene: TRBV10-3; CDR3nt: TGTGCCATCGGCCAGGGAAACACCGGGGAGCTGTTTTTT; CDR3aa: CAIGQGNTGELFF
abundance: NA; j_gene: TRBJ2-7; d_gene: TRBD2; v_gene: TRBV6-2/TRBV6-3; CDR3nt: TGTGCCAGCAGCGAGGGACTAGCGGGGGACACCTACGAGCAGTACTTC; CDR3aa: CASSEGLAGDTYEQYF
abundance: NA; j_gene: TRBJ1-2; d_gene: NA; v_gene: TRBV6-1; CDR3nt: TGTGCCAGCAGTGAAGCGCGGTGGGACACCTTTAACTATGGCTACACCTTC; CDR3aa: CASSEARWDTFNYGYTF
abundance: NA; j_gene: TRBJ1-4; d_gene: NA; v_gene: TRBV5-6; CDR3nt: TGTGCCAGCAGCCCTAAACCGGGACTGGCAACTAATGAAAAACTGTTTTTT; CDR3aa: CASSPKPGLATNEKLFF
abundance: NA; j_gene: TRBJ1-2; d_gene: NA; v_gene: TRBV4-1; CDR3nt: TGCGCCAGCGCGACCACTAAGGACTATGGCTACACCTTC; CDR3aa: CASATTKDYGYTF
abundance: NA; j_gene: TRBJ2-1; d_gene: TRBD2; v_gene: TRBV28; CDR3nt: TGTGCCAGCAGTGCCTCACTAGCGGGGGCCTACAATGAGCAGTTCTTC; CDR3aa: CASSASLAGAYNEQFF
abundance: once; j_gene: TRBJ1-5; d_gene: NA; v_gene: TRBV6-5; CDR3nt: TGTGCCAGCAGTTACTCCTCGGGTCAGCCCCAGCATTTT; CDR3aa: CASSYSSGQPQHF
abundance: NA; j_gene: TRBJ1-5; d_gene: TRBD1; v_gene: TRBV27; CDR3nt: TGTGCCAGCAGTTTATGGGGGTCGACAGGGAGAAGCAATCAGCCCCAGCATTTT; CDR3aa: CASSLWGSTGRSNQPQHF
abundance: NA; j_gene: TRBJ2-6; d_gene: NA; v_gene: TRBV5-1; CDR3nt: TGCGCCAGCAGCTGGAGGTTGGATAACTCTGGGGCCAACGTCCTGACTTTC; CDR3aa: CASSWRLDNSGANVLTF
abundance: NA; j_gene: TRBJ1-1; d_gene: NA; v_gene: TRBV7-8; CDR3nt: TGTGCCAGCAGCTTAGCGTCTATCTGGAACACTGAAGCTTTCTTT; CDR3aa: CASSLASIWNTEAFF
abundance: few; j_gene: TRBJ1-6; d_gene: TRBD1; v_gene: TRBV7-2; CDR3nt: TGTGCCAGCAGCTTGGGACAGGGACGATTGAATTCACCCCTCCACTTT; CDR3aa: CASSLGQGRLNSPLHF
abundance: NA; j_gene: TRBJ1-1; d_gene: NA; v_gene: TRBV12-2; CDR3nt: TGTGCAAGTCGCTTAGCGCTGCCGGAGGACACTGAAGCTTTCTTT; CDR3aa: CASRLALPEDTEAFF
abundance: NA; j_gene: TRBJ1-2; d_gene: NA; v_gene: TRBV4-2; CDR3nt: TGTGCCAGCAGCCAAGAGGTGGGGGGGAAATCCTATGGCTACACCTTC; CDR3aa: CASSQEVGGKSYGYTF
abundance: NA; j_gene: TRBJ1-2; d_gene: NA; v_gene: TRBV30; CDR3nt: TGTGCCTGGAGGCGCACAGGACCCCTGTCCCATGGCTACACCTTC; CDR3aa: CAWRRTGPLSHGYTF
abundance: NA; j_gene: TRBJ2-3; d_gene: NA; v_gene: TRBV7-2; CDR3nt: TGTGCCAGCGGCAATGACAGGTTATTAAGCACAGATACGCAGTATTTT; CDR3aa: CASGNDRLLSTDTQYF
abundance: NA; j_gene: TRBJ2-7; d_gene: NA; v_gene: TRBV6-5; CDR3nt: TGTGCCAGCAGGACAGTATCCCCCTACGAGCAGTACTTC; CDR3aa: CASRTVSPYEQYF
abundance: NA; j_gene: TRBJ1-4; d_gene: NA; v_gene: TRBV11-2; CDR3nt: TGTGCCAGCAGCTTAGTACAGAATGAAAAACTGTTTTTT; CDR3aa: CASSLVQNEKLFF
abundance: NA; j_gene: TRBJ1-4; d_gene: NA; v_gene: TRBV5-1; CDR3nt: TGCGCCAGCAGCTTGGACAGGGACAAGAATGAAAAACTGTTTTTT; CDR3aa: CASSLDRDKNEKLFF